These T cell receptor beta chains were read from a single sample in a study of blood T cell repertoires in COVID-19. TCRdb's table, derived via immunoSEQ multiplex PCR, lists solely in-frame clones and lacks some. Of 130,000 to 150,000 clones listed, more than 80% are singletons. Material for sequencing was peripheral blood. These receptors all stem from a woman aged 80 or older in a cohort sampled during active or convalescent COVID-19. Each CDR3 is given with its conserved first and last residue. The order of the fields is V gene, D gene, clone size, J gene, CDR3 DNA, CDR3 protein. A D gene is named only where the DNA matches it firmly. For some rows the clone size is stated as once, few or many, or as a class when expanded; others skip it.

V: TRBV4-2; D: NA; size: NA; J: TRBJ1-2; DNA: TGTGCCAGCAGTAAGCGGGGGGGCGATGGCTACACCTTC; CDR3: CASSKRGGDGYTF
V: TRBV20-1; D: NA; size: few; J: TRBJ2-3; DNA: TGCAGTGCTAGTTTGGCTAGCGCTAGCACAGATACGCAGTATTTT; CDR3: CSASLASASTDTQYF
V: TRBV7-2; D: NA; size: NA; J: TRBJ2-5; DNA: TGTGCCAGCAGCTTAGCGGTGGGGGGAAACCAAGAGACCCAGTACTTC; CDR3: CASSLAVGGNQETQYF
V: TRBV12-3/TRBV12-4; D: NA; size: NA; J: TRBJ1-4; DNA: TGTGCCAGCAGCCTGACAGCGAAGGAAAAACTGTTTTTT; CDR3: CASSLTAKEKLFF
V: TRBV7-2; D: TRBD2; size: NA; J: TRBJ2-5; DNA: TGTGCCAGCAGCCCCGGGACTAGTTTTAGGGAGACCCAGTACTTC; CDR3: CASSPGTSFRETQYF
V: TRBV7-2; D: TRBD2; size: NA; J: TRBJ2-3; DNA: TGTGCCAGCAGCCATTCTAGCGGGGTGCGGGATACGCAGTATTTT; CDR3: CASSHSSGVRDTQYF
V: TRBV5-1; D: TRBD2; size: NA; J: TRBJ2-5; DNA: TGCGCCAGCAGCTTGGGAAGCGGGGTGGACTCAATCGGTTCCCAGTACTTC; CDR3: CASSLGSGVDSIGSQYF
V: TRBV24-1; D: NA; size: NA; J: TRBJ1-4; DNA: TGTGCCACCAGTGACCCCCGTGGGGGGGAGGATGAAAAACTGTTTTTT; CDR3: CATSDPRGGEDEKLFF
V: TRBV11-2; D: TRBD2; size: NA; J: TRBJ2-5; DNA: TGTGCCAGCAGCTTAAGGACTAGCGGGGGGGCGGCGAAGGAGACCCAGTACTTC; CDR3: CASSLRTSGGAAKETQYF
V: TRBV10-1; D: TRBD1; size: few; J: TRBJ1-3; DNA: TGCGCCAGCAGCACGGACAGGCGAAACACCATATATTTT; CDR3: CASSTDRRNTIYF
V: TRBV18; D: NA; size: once; J: TRBJ2-2; DNA: TGTGCCAGCTCACCACCGGAGACAGCGAAAACCGGGGAGCTGTTTTTT; CDR3: CASSPPETAKTGELFF
V: TRBV10-2; D: NA; size: NA; J: TRBJ1-1; DNA: TGCGCCAGCAGGGCCTCAAACACTGAAGCTTTCTTT; CDR3: CASRASNTEAFF
V: TRBV7-9; D: NA; size: NA; J: TRBJ2-3; DNA: TGTGCCAGCCTAGGGGGAGCGGGGAGGACCACAGATACGCAGTATTTT; CDR3: CASLGGAGRTTDTQYF
V: TRBV7-8; D: NA; size: NA; J: TRBJ1-2; DNA: TGTGCCAGCAGCTTAAAGTATGGAGGGGCCCGCTATGGCTACACCTTC; CDR3: CASSLKYGGARYGYTF
V: TRBV19; D: NA; size: NA; J: TRBJ1-4; DNA: TGTGCCAGTAGTATAGGTCATAATGAAAAACTGTTTTTT; CDR3: CASSIGHNEKLFF
V: TRBV28; D: TRBD1; size: NA; J: TRBJ1-4; DNA: TGTGCCAGCATCCTCGACAGGGGTGGGGAAAAACTGTTTTTT; CDR3: CASILDRGGEKLFF
V: TRBV5-5; D: NA; size: NA; J: TRBJ1-1; DNA: TGTGCCAGCAGCTTTACAGGACAGCTAAACACTGAAGCTTTCTTT; CDR3: CASSFTGQLNTEAFF
V: TRBV10-3; D: NA; size: NA; J: TRBJ1-4; DNA: TGTGCCATCAGTGAAGCTGCAACTAATGAAAAACTGTTTTTT; CDR3: CAISEAATNEKLFF
V: TRBV14; D: NA; size: NA; J: TRBJ2-7; DNA: TGTGCCAGCAGCCAAGTGTTAGTCCAGGGGCAGTACTTC; CDR3: CASSQVLVQGQYF
V: TRBV7-2; D: TRBD2; size: NA; J: TRBJ2-3; DNA: TGTGCCAGCATGTGGAGCGGGGGCACAGATACGCAGTATTTT; CDR3: CASMWSGGTDTQYF
V: TRBV28; D: NA; size: NA; J: TRBJ1-2; DNA: TGTGCCAGCAGTTTGTTCATCAGAGACAGCTCCTCGGGCTACACCTTC; CDR3: CASSLFIRDSSSGYTF
V: TRBV6-6; D: TRBD2; size: NA; J: TRBJ2-1; DNA: TGTGCCAGCAGGGGGATGGGACTACGGGAGAATGAGCAGTTCTTC; CDR3: CASRGMGLRENEQFF
V: TRBV3-1/TRBV3-2; D: NA; size: many; J: TRBJ2-2; DNA: TGTGCCAGCAGCCAGTACAGGGCAAGGCGCAACACCGGGGAGCTGTTTTTT; CDR3: CASSQYRARRNTGELFF
V: TRBV27; D: TRBD2; size: NA; J: TRBJ2-5; DNA: TGTGCCAGCAGTTTCCGGACTAGCGGGGGACAGGCGACCCAGTACTTC; CDR3: CASSFRTSGGQATQYF
V: TRBV7-9; D: TRBD2; size: NA; J: TRBJ2-3; DNA: TGTGCCAGCAGTCCTAGCGGGGGGGCAACAGATACGCAGTATTTT; CDR3: CASSPSGGATDTQYF
V: TRBV7-3; D: NA; size: NA; J: TRBJ2-5; DNA: TGTGCCAGCAGCTTATCTACAGGGTCTGAGACCCAGTACTTC; CDR3: CASSLSTGSETQYF
V: TRBV28; D: TRBD1; size: NA; J: TRBJ1-2; DNA: TGTGCCAGCAGAATCGACAGGGCTAGGGGCTACACCTTC; CDR3: CASRIDRARGYTF
V: TRBV7-9; D: TRBD1; size: NA; J: TRBJ2-2; DNA: TGTGCCAGCAGCCAGACAGGGGACACCGGGGAGCTGTTTTTT; CDR3: CASSQTGDTGELFF
V: TRBV9; D: NA; size: NA; J: TRBJ2-5; DNA: TGTGCCAGCAGCGTAACTACTAACCACCAAGAGACCCAGTACTTC; CDR3: CASSVTTNHQETQYF
V: TRBV9; D: TRBD1; size: NA; J: TRBJ1-1; DNA: TGTGCCAGCAGCGTAGAGGGACAGCCGTCCCTAGGCACTGAAGCTTTCTTT; CDR3: CASSVEGQPSLGTEAFF
V: TRBV6-2/TRBV6-3; D: NA; size: NA; J: TRBJ2-5; DNA: TGTGCCAGCAGTTACCCCCTAGGTTCGGGGTGGGAGACCCAGTACTTC; CDR3: CASSYPLGSGWETQYF
V: TRBV6-6; D: TRBD2; size: NA; J: TRBJ2-3; DNA: TGTGCCAGCAGTTCCCGGCGGGGGGGCCTGTCAGATACGCAGTATTTT; CDR3: CASSSRRGGLSDTQYF
V: TRBV7-2; D: TRBD1; size: NA; J: TRBJ1-2; DNA: TGTGCCAGCAGCTTAGCCTTCGGTCAGGGGGCGCGGGGCTACACCTTC; CDR3: CASSLAFGQGARGYTF
V: TRBV7-3; D: TRBD2; size: NA; J: TRBJ2-5; DNA: TGTGCCAGCAGCCTCATAGCGGGGGGACAAGAGACCCAGTACTTC; CDR3: CASSLIAGGQETQYF
V: TRBV18; D: NA; size: NA; J: TRBJ2-3; DNA: TGTGCCAGCTCCCCCCGGTTAGCGCGCACAGATACGCAGTATTTT; CDR3: CASSPRLARTDTQYF
V: TRBV19; D: NA; size: NA; J: TRBJ2-1; DNA: TGTGCCAGTAGTGCGGGACAGCGCTTCTACAATGAGCAGTTCTTC; CDR3: CASSAGQRFYNEQFF
V: TRBV5-8; D: NA; size: NA; J: TRBJ2-7; DNA: TGTGCCAGCAGCTGGAGGCTGGGTTGGCAGTACTTC; CDR3: CASSWRLGWQYF
V: TRBV7-9; D: TRBD1; size: few; J: TRBJ1-2; DNA: TGTGCCAGCAGCTACAGGGGGGACAGCGGCTATGGCTACACCTTC; CDR3: CASSYRGDSGYGYTF
V: TRBV6-1; D: TRBD1; size: NA; J: TRBJ1-5; DNA: TGTGCCAGCAGTGAGACAGGGGGCATGGGCCAGCCCCAGCATTTT; CDR3: CASSETGGMGQPQHF
V: TRBV5-1; D: TRBD2; size: NA; J: TRBJ2-5; DNA: TGCGCCAGCAACCGACGGGGGGAACAAGAGACCCAGTACTTC; CDR3: CASNRRGEQETQYF
V: TRBV5-1; D: NA; size: NA; J: TRBJ1-6; DNA: TGCGCCAGCAGCTTGACAGGCCAGGGTTCACCCCTCCACTTT; CDR3: CASSLTGQGSPLHF
V: TRBV19; D: TRBD1; size: NA; J: TRBJ1-1; DNA: TGTGCCAGTAAGGACAGGGCGAGGACTGAAGCTTTCTTT; CDR3: CASKDRARTEAFF
V: TRBV4-1; D: NA; size: NA; J: TRBJ2-2; DNA: TGCGCCAGCAGCCAAGTCAGGGGCTCCAGGGAGCTGTTTTTT; CDR3: CASSQVRGSRELFF
V: TRBV7-2; D: NA; size: NA; J: TRBJ1-1; DNA: TGTGCCAGCAGCTCATTTACAGGACAGCTAAACACTGAAGCTTTCTTT; CDR3: CASSSFTGQLNTEAFF
V: TRBV7-2; D: NA; size: NA; J: TRBJ1-2; DNA: TGTGCCAGCAGCTTGAGCAGGGAACTTGGCTACACCTTC; CDR3: CASSLSRELGYTF
V: TRBV7-9; D: TRBD2; size: NA; J: TRBJ2-7; DNA: TGTGCCAGCAGGTTAGGGACTAGCGGGCAGTACTTC; CDR3: CASRLGTSGQYF
V: TRBV7-9; D: TRBD1; size: NA; J: TRBJ2-3; DNA: TGTGCCAGCAACCTGGACAGGGGCGAGGGCACAGATACGCAGTATTTT; CDR3: CASNLDRGEGTDTQYF
V: TRBV7-6; D: NA; size: NA; J: TRBJ1-1; DNA: TGTGCCAGCAGCTTAGGAAGCGGGGCAGGTGGCACTGAAGCTTTCTTT; CDR3: CASSLGSGAGGTEAFF
V: TRBV19; D: NA; size: NA; J: TRBJ1-2; DNA: TGTGCCAGTAGTATGACTGGGTCGCTGATAGGCTACACCTTC; CDR3: CASSMTGSLIGYTF
V: TRBV7-2; D: NA; size: NA; J: TRBJ2-1; DNA: TGTGCCAGCAGCGAAAGCGGTCTCAATGACGATGAGCAGTTCTTC; CDR3: CASSESGLNDDEQFF